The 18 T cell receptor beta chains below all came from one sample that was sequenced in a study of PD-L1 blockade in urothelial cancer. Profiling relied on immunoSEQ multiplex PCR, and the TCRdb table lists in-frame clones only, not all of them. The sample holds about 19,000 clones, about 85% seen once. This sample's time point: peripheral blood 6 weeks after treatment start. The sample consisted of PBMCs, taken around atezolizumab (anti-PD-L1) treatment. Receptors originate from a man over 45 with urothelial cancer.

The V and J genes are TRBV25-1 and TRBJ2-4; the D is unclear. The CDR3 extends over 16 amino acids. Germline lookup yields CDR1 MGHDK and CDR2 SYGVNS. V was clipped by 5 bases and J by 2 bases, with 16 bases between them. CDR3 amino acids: CASSSMGSGSKNIQYF. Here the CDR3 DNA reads TGTGCCAGCAGTTCCATGGGTTCAGGTTCCAAAAACATTCAGTACTTC. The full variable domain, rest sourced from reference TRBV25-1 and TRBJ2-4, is EADIYQTPRYLVIGTGKKITLECSQTMGHDKMYWYQQDPGMELHLIHYSYGVNSTEKGDLSSESTVSRIRTEHFPLTLESARPSHTSQYLCASSSMGSGSKNIQYFGAGTRLSVL.

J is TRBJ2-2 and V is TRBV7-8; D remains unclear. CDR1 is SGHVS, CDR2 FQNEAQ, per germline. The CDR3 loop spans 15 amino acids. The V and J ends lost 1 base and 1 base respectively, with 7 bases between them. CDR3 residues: CASSLGAGNTGELFF. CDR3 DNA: TGTGCCAGCAGCTTAGGGGCAGGGAACACCGGGGAGCTGTTTTTT.

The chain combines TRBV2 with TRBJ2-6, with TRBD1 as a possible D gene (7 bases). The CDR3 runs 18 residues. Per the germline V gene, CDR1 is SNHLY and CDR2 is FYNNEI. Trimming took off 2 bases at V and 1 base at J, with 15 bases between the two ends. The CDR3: CASSEIRGAYSGANVLTF. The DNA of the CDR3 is TGTGCCAGCAGTGAAATCAGGGGGGCTTATTCTGGGGCCAACGTCCTGACTTTC.

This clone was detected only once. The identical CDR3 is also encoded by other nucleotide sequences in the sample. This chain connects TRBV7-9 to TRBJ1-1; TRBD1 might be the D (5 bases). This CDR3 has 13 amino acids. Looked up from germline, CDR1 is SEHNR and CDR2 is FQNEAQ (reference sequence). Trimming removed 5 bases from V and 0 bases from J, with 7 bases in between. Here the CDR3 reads CASSLDMNTEAFF. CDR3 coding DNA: TGTGCCAGCAGCCTGGACATGAACACTGAAGCTTTCTTT.

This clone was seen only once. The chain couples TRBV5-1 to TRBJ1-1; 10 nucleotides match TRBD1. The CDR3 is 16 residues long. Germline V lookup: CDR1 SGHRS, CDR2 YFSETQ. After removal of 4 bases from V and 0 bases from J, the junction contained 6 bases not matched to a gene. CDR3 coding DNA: TGCGCCAGCAGCCCACGACAGGGGGCGTTGAACACTGAAGCTTTCTTT. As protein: CASSPRQGALNTEAFF.

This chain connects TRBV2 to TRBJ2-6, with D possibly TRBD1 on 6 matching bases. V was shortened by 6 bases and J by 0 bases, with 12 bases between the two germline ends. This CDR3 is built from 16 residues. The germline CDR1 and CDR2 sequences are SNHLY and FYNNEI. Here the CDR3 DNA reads TGTGCCAGCAGCCTGGGACAAAACTCTGGGGCCAACGTCCTGACTTTC. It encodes CASSLGQNSGANVLTF.

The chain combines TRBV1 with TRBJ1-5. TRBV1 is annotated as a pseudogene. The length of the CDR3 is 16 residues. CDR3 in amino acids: CTSSQVLLLGNQPQHF. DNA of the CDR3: TGCACCAGCAGCCAAGTTCTCCTACTGGGCAATCAGCCCCAGCATTTT.

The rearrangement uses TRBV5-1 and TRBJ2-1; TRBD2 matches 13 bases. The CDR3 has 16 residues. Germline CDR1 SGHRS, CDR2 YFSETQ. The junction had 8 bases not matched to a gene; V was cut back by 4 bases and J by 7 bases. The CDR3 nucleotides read TGCGCCAGCAGCGGGCGGACTAGCGGGAGAAGTAATGAGCAGTTCTTC. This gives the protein CASSGRTSGRSNEQFF.

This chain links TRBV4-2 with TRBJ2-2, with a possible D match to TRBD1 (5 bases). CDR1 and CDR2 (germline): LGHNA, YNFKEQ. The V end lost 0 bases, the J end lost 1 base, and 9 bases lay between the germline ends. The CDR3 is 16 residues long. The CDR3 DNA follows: TGTGCCAGCAGCCAAGATAGGGGTAGGAACACCGGGGAGCTGTTTTTT. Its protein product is CASSQDRGRNTGELFF.

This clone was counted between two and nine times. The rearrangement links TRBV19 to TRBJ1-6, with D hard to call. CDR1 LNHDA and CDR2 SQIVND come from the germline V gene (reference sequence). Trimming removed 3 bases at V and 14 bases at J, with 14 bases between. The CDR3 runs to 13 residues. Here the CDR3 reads CASSIGGYSALHF. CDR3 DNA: TGTGCCAGTAGTATCGGAGGCTATTCGGCCCTCCACTTT.

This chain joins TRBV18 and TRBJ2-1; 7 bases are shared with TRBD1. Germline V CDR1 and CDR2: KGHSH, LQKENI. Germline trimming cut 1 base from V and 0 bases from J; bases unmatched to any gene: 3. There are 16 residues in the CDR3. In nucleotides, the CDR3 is TGTGCCAGCTCACCACTCCGGGACAGCTCCTACAATGAGCAGTTCTTC. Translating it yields CASSPLRDSSYNEQFF.

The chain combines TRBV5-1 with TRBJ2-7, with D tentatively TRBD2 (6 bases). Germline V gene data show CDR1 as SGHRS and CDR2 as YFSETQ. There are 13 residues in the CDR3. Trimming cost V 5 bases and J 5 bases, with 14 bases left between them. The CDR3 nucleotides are TGCGCCAGCAGTTGGGGACGGGGGAACGAGCAGTACTTC. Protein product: CASSWGRGNEQYF.

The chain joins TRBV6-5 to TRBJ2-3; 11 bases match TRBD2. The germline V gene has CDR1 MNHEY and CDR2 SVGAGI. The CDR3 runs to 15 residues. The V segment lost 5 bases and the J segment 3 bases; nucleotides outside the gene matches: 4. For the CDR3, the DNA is TGTGCCAGCAGTCACCTAGCGGGAGGAACAGATACGCAGTATTTT. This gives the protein CASSHLAGGTDTQYF.

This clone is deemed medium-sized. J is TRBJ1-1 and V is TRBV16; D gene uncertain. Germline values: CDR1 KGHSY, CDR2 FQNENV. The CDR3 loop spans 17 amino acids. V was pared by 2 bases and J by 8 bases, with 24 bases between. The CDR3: CASSQLLFMQDRSEAFF. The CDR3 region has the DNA TGTGCCAGCAGCCAACTCTTGTTTATGCAGGATCGTTCGGAAGCTTTCTTT.

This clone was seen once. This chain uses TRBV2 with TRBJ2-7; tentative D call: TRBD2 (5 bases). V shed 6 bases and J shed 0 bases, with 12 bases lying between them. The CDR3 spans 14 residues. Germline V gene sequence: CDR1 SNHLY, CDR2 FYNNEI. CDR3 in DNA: TGTGCCAGCAGGCCGGACGGGATCTCCTACGAGCAGTACGTC. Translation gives CASRPDGISYEQYV.

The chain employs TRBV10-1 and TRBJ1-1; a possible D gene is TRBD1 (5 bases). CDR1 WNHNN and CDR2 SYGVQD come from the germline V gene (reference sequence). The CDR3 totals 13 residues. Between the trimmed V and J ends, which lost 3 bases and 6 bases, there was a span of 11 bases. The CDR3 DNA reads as TGCGCCAGCAGTGAAGGTCCAGGGCCTGAAGCTTTCTTT. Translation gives CASSEGPGPEAFF.

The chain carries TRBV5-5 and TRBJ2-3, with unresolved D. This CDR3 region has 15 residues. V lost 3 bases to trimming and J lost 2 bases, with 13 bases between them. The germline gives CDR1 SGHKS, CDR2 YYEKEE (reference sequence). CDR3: CASSWRPGYTDTQYF. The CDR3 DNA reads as TGTGCCAGCAGCTGGCGGCCGGGTTACACAGATACGCAGTATTTT.

The CDR3 nucleotides are TGTGCCAGTAGTAGGGGGGGCTCTGGAAACACCATATATTTT. Translating gives CASSRGGSGNTIYF. The chain links TRBV19 to TRBJ1-3; D might be TRBD1 (5 bases). Germline V gene sequence: CDR1 LNHDA, CDR2 SQIVND (reference sequence). V shed 4 bases and J shed 0 bases, with 7 bases lying between them. This CDR3 is 14 amino acids long.